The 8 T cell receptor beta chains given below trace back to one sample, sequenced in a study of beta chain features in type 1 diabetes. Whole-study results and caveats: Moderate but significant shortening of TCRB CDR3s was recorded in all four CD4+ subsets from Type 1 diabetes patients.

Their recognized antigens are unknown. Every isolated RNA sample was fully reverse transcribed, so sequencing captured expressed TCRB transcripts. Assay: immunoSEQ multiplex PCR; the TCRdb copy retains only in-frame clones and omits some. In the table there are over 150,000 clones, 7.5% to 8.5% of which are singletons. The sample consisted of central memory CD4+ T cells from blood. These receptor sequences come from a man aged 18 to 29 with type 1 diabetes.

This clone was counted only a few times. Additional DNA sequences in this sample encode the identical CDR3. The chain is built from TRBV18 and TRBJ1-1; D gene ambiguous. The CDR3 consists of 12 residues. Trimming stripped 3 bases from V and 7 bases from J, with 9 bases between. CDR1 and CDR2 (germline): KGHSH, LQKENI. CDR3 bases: TGTGCCAGCTCACCGAGGGAGGGTGAAGCTTTCTTT. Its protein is CASSPREGEAFF.

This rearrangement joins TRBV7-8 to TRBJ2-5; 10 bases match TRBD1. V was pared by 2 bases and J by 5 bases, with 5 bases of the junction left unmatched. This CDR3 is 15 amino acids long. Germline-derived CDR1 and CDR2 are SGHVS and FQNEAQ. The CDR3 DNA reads TGTGCCAGCAGCTTAACAGGACAGGGGGAGGAGACCCAGTACTTC. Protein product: CASSLTGQGEETQYF.

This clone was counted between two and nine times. The CDR3 region has the DNA TGTGCCAGCAGCCGAACAGGGAGAACTGAAGCTTTCTTT. Protein sequence: CASSRTGRTEAFF. J is TRBJ1-1 and V is TRBV5-6; the D gene is possibly TRBD1 (6 bases). The V end lost 4 bases, the J end lost 5 bases, and 12 bases lay between the germline ends. The CDR3 length is 13 residues. Germline V gene data show CDR1 as SGHDT and CDR2 as YYEEEE. The full variable domain, completed using reference TRBV5-6 and TRBJ1-1, is DAGVTQSPTHLIKTRGQQVTLRCSPKSGHDTVSWYQQALGQGPQFIFQYYEEEERQRGNFPDRFSGHQFPNYSSELNVNALLLGDSALYLCASSRTGRTEAFFGQGTRLTVV.

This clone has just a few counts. The CDR3 nucleotides are TGTGCCTGGAGGCTGGTCACGGAGTTGGAGCAGTACTTC. Its translation: CAWRLVTELEQYF. The V and J genes are TRBV30 and TRBJ2-7; no firm D call. V shed 3 bases and J shed 7 bases, with 16 bases lying between them. The CDR3 consists of 13 residues. Germline lookup yields CDR1 GTSNPN and CDR2 SVGIG (reference sequence). The whole variable domain, filled in from reference TRBV30 and TRBJ2-7, reads SQTIHQWPATLVQPVGSPLSLECTVEGTSNPNLYWYRQAAGRGLQLLFYSVGIGQISSEVPQNLSASRPQDRQFILSSKKLLLSDSGFYLCAWRLVTELEQYFGPGTRLTVT.

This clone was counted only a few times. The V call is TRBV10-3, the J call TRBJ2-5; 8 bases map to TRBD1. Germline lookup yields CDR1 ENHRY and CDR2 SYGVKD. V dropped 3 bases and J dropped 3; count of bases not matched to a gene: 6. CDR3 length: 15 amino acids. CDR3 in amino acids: CAISEKIQGEETQYF. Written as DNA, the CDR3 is TGTGCCATCAGTGAAAAGATACAGGGGGAAGAGACCCAGTACTTC.

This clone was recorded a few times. This CDR3 reads CASSPLLQGGDEQFF. DNA for the CDR3: TGTGCCAGCTCACCTCTCCTACAGGGGGGCGATGAGCAGTTCTTC. The chain combines TRBV18 with TRBJ2-1, with 8 bases that match TRBD1. CDR1 KGHSH and CDR2 LQKENI come from the germline V gene. CDR3 size: 15 residues. Trimming took 3 bases from V and 8 from J; bases not matched to a gene: 9.

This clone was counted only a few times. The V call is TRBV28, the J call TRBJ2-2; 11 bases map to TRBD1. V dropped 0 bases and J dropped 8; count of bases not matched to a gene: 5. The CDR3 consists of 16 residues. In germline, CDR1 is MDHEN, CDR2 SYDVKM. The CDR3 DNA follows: TGTGCCAGCAGTTTATGGGACAGGGGGCACTATGGGGAGCTGTTTTTT. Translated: CASSLWDRGHYGELFF.

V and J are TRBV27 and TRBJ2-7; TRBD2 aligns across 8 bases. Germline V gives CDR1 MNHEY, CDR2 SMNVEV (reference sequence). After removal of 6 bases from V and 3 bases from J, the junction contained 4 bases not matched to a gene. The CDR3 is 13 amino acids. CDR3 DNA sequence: TGTGCCAGCAGGCGGGGGGACCTCTACGAGCAGTACTTC. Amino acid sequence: CASRRGDLYEQYF.